Sequencing of this T cell receptor (beta chain) was carried out in a study of T cell repertoires in cytomegalovirus infection. Study as a whole: The authors used CMV epitopes that were HLA-C-restricted (recently identified) and HLA-B-restricted (well studied). Both CMV infection and a matching HLA type were indicated by public TCR beta signatures. General study results and limits: The ex vivo response was dominated by HLA-C-restricted CMV-specific TCR beta clonotypes.

About this clonotype: Its antigen is not identified.

TCRdb reprocessed the reads with MiXCR, giving one entry per CDR3 protein. The repertoire has about 830,000 distinct CDR3 sequences, approximately 30% of them found once; the top ten carry 9.5% to 15%. V dropped 5 bases and J dropped 10 bases, with 11 bases sitting between them. CDR1 MNHEY and CDR2 SVGEGT come from the germline V gene. This CDR3 is built from 11 residues. The chain is built from TRBV6-2 or TRBV6-3 and TRBJ2-5; maybe TRBD2 (6 bases). The material was cultured CD8+ T cells from PBMCs, obtained from culture after CMV antigen stimulation. The clonotype comes from a human donor in good health (CMV status not recorded). Some clones in this sample may be carry-over from other donors' samples. The CDR3 loop is CASSLGAGQYF. The CDR3 coding sequence is TGTGCCAGCAGTCTCGGAGCGGGCCAGTACTTC.